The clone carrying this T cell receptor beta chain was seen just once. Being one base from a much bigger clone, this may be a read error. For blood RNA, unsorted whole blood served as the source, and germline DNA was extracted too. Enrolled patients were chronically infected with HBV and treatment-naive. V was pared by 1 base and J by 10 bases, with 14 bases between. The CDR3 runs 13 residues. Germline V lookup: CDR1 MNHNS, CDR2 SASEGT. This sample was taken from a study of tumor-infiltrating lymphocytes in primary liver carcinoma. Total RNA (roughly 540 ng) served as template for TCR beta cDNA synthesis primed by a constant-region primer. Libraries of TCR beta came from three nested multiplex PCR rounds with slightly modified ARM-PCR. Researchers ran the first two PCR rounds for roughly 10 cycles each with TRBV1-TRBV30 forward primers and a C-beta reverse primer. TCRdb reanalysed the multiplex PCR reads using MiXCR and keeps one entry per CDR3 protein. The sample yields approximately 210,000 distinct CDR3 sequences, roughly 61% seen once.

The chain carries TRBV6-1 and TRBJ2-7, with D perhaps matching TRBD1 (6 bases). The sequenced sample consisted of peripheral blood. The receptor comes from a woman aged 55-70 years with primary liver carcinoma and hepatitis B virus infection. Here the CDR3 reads CASSEVLQGIQYF. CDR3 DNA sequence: TGTGCCAGCAGTGAAGTGCTTCAGGGGATCCAGTACTTC.